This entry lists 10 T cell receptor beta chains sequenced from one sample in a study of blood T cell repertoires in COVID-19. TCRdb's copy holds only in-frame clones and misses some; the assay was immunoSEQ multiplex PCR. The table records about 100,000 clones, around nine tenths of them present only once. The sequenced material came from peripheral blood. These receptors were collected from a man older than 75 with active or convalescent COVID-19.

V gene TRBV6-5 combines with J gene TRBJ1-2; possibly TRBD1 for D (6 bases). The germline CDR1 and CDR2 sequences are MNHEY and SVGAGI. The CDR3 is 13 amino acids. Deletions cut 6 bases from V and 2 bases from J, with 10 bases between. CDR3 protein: CASSPTGNYGYTF. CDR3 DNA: TGTGCCAGCAGCCCCACAGGGAACTATGGCTACACCTTC.

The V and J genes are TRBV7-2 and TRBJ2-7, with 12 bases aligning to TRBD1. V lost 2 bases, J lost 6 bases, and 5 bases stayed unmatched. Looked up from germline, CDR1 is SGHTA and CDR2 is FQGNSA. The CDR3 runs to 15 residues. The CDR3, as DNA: TGTGCCAGCAGCTTACGGGGACAGGGGGCTTCCGAGCAGTACTTC. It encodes CASSLRGQGASEQYF. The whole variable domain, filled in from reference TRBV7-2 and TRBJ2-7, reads GAGVSQSPSNKVTEKGKDVELRCDPISGHTALYWYRQSLGQGLEFLIYFQGNSAPDKSGLPSDRFSAERTGGSVSTLTIQRTQQEDSAVYLCASSLRGQGASEQYFGPGTRLTVT.

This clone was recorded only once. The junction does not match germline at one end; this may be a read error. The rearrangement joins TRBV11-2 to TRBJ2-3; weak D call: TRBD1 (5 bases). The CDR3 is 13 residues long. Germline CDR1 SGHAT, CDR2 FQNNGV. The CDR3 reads CASSLLQETSAFF. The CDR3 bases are TGTGCCAGCAGCCTACTACAGGAGACTTCAGCTTTTTTT.

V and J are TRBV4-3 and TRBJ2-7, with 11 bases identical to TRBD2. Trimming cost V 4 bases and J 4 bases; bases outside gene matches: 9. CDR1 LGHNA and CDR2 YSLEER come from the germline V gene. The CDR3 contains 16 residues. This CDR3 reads CASSPNPGLAVYEQYF. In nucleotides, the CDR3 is TGCGCCAGCAGCCCAAATCCGGGACTAGCGGTATACGAGCAGTACTTC.

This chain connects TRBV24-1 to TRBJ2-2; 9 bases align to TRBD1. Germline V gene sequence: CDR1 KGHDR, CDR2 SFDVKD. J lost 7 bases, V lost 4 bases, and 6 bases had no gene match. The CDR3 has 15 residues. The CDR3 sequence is CATSERTGAGGELFF. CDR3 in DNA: TGTGCCACCAGTGAGCGGACAGGGGCGGGCGGGGAGCTGTTTTTT.

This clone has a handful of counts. The DNA for the CDR3 is TGTGCCAGCTCAGTTGGATCGGCGGGCGAGCAGTACTTC. Protein sequence: CASSVGSAGEQYF. The chain uses TRBV18 and TRBJ2-7, with TRBD2 as a possible D gene (5 bases). Trimming took off 5 bases at V and 6 bases at J, with 14 bases between the two ends. The CDR3 consists of 13 residues. Germline values: CDR1 KGHSH, CDR2 LQKENI. The variable domain in full, with the rest retrieved from reference TRBV18 and TRBJ2-7, is NAGVMQNPRHLVRRRGQEARLRCSPMKGHSHVYWYRQLPEEGLKFMVYLQKENIIDESGMPKERFSAEFPKEGPSILRIQQVVRGDSAAYFCASSVGSAGEQYFGPGTRLTVT.

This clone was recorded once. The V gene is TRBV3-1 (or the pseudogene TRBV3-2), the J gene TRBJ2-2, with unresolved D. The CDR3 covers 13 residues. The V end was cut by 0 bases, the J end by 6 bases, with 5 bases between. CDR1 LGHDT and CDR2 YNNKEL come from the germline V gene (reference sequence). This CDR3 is CASSQDRAGELFF. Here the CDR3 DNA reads TGTGCCAGCAGCCAAGATCGGGCCGGGGAGCTGTTTTTT.

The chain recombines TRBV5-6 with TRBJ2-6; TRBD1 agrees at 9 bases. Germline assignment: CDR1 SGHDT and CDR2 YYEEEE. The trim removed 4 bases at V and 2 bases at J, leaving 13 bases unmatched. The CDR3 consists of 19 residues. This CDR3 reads CASSPRPGTGFAGANVLTF. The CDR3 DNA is TGTGCCAGCAGCCCCAGACCCGGGACAGGGTTCGCTGGGGCCAACGTCCTGACTTTC.

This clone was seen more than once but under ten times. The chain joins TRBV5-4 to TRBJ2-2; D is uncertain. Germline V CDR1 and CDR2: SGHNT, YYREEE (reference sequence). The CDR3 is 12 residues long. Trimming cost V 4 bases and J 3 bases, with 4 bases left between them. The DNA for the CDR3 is TGTGCCAGCAGCGTATACACCGGGGAGCTGTTTTTT. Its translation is CASSVYTGELFF.

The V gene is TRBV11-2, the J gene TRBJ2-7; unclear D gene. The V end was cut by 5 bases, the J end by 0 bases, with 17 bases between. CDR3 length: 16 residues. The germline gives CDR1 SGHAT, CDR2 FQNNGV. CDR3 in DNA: TGTGCCAGCAGCCACCATACTGGTACAGACTCCTACGAGCAGTACTTC. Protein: CASSHHTGTDSYEQYF.